Listed here are 25 T cell receptor beta chains from one sample, sequenced in a study of cytomegalovirus exposure and HLA in healthy donors (dated by TCRdb to about 2017). Receptors were amplified or captured by the immunoSEQ multiplex PCR assay. For the multiplex PCR, a mixture combining 60 forward primers for TCR Vbeta segments and 13 reverse primers for TCR Jbeta segments was used. The immuneACCESS repertoire file appears here via TCRdb, limited to in-frame rearrangements. These files lack a portion of the clones; in checked studies, under half of the deficit traces to unresolved V genes, and the cause of the others is not known. The sample table shows roughly 100,000 clones, and about three quarters are seen once. The top ten constitute approximately 0.74% of the sample. Material: PBMCs. These receptors were obtained from a boy younger than 18 in good health and CMV-seronegative.

V gene TRBV4-1 combines with J gene TRBJ2-1; TRBD2 agrees at 12 bases. CDR1 is MGHRA, CDR2 YSYEKL, per germline. The CDR3 length is 17 residues. V shed 1 base, J shed 6 bases, and the junction held 7 bases outside the gene matches. The CDR3 protein is CASSQVPLAGGSNEQFF. The CDR3 DNA reads as TGCGCCAGCAGCCAAGTCCCCCTAGCGGGAGGGAGCAATGAGCAGTTCTTC.

V gene TRBV16 combines with J gene TRBJ1-5; D possibly corresponds to TRBD1 (5 bases). The V gene lost 4 bases and the J gene lost 11 bases, with 21 bases spanning the gap. The length of the CDR3 is 15 residues. Germline CDR1 KGHSY, CDR2 FQNENV. CDR3 sequence reads: CASSPRAPGDRTQHF. In DNA, the CDR3 is TGTGCCAGCAGCCCCCGGGCCCCTGGAGACAGAACCCAGCATTTT.

This clone has a handful of counts. The chain employs TRBV10-2 and TRBJ1-3; D gene ambiguous. This CDR3 spans 15 amino acids. CDR1 and CDR2 (germline): WSHSY, SAAADI. V was clipped by 1 base and J by 2 bases, with 9 bases between them. CDR3 nucleotide sequence: TGCGCCAGCAGTGAGTTTCGGGGTACTGGAAACACCATATATTTT. Its protein is CASSEFRGTGNTIYF.

J is TRBJ2-5 and V is TRBV12-5; 9 bases are shared with TRBD1. The V segment lost 5 bases and the J segment 5 bases; nucleotides outside the gene matches: 6. The CDR3 spans 14 residues. Germline CDR1 reads LGHNT; CDR2 reads FRNRAP. Written as DNA, the CDR3 is TGTGCTAGTGGTAAGACAGGGGGATCGGAGACCCAGTACTTC. Translation: CASGKTGGSETQYF.

The chain recombines TRBV6-5 with TRBJ2-1; a possible D gene is TRBD2 (6 bases). Trimming cost V 6 bases and J 5 bases, with 11 bases left between them. The CDR3 has 13 residues. The germline gives CDR1 MNHEY, CDR2 SVGAGI. Here the CDR3 DNA reads TGTGCCAGCAGGGGGGGTGGGGACAATGAGCAGTTCTTC. Protein product: CASRGGGDNEQFF.

This clone was found once. The rearrangement links TRBV30 to TRBJ2-5, with 12 bases aligning to TRBD1. The CDR3 totals 17 residues. The germline CDR1 and CDR2 sequences are GTSNPN and SVGIG (reference sequence). Losses at the gene ends were 2 bases for V and 6 bases for J; bases not matched to a gene: 13. CDR3 nucleotide sequence: TGTGCCTGGAGTCCCCCTGGGACAGGGGGCACCAGAAAGACCCAGTACTTC. As protein: CAWSPPGTGGTRKTQYF.

CDR3 sequence: CASSLVPATNEKLFF. The CDR3 DNA sequence: TGCGCCAGCAGCTTGGTTCCAGCAACTAATGAAAAACTGTTTTTT. The chain combines TRBV5-1 with TRBJ1-4, with unresolved D. CDR3 length: 15 amino acids. Per germline, CDR1 SGHRS and CDR2 YFSETQ. V lost 0 bases, J lost 0 bases, and 6 bases lay in between.

In its sample, this clone was seen a few times. The rearrangement uses TRBV13 and TRBJ2-3; TRBD2 matches at 7 bases. In germline, CDR1 is PRHDT, CDR2 FYEKMQ (reference sequence). This CDR3 has 16 amino acids. J was trimmed by 0 bases and V by 5 bases; bases with no gene match: 8. For the CDR3, the DNA is TGTGCCAGCAGCCCCCGGCTAGCGGAGAGCACAGATACGCAGTATTTT. Protein sequence: CASSPRLAESTDTQYF.

This clone has a handful of counts. V and J are TRBV7-6 and TRBJ2-3; unclear D gene. This CDR3 is 13 amino acids long. The germline V gene has CDR1 SGHVS and CDR2 FNYEAQ. V lost 5 bases, J lost 6 bases, and 12 bases lay in between. CDR3 in amino acids: CASSGDWSDTQYF. In DNA form, the CDR3 reads TGTGCCAGCAGCGGAGACTGGTCTGATACGCAGTATTTT.

Here the CDR3 reads CASSRDRGSYEQYF. The CDR3 DNA is TGCGCCAGCAGCCGGGACAGGGGAAGCTACGAGCAGTACTTC. The chain recombines TRBV5-1 with TRBJ2-7; 10 bases are a match to TRBD1. V lost 4 bases and J lost 3; bases outside the gene matches: 4. The germline V gene has CDR1 SGHRS and CDR2 YFSETQ. The CDR3 sequence is 14 residues long.

This chain uses TRBV6-1 with TRBJ2-4; D is undetermined. The CDR3 is made up of 15 amino acids. Germline V lookup: CDR1 MNHNS, CDR2 SASEGT. V dropped 6 bases and J dropped 0 bases, with 12 bases sitting between them. In nucleotides, the CDR3 is TGTGCCAGCAGCTCGAGGTTAATAGCCAAAAACATTCAGTACTTC. It codes for CASSSRLIAKNIQYF.

This clone was seen a single time. DNA of the CDR3: TGTGCCAGCAGCGTAGGACAGGGGACGAATGAAAAACTGTTTTTT. Amino acid sequence: CASSVGQGTNEKLFF. The V call is TRBV9, the J call TRBJ1-4, with 8 bases aligning to TRBD1. The J segment lost 5 bases and the V segment lost 0 bases, leaving 3 bases of the junction unmatched. This CDR3 region has 15 residues. Germline CDR1 is SGDLS and CDR2 is YYNGEE.

The rearrangement joins TRBV28 to TRBJ1-2; D gene unclear. V lost 7 bases, J lost 4 bases, and 13 bases lay in between. This CDR3 region has 13 residues. Germline CDR1 and CDR2: MDHEN and SYDVKM. As DNA, the CDR3 is TGTGCCAGCAATATGGGCAGATTCTATGGCTACACCTTC. Its translation: CASNMGRFYGYTF.

This clone came up once. The CDR3 bases are TGTGCCAGTCGATTACAGGGTCAGGGGGATGAAAAACTGTTTTTT. Translating gives CASRLQGQGDEKLFF. The J gene is TRBJ1-4, the V gene TRBV2; TRBD1 matches at 7 bases. V shed 9 bases and J 6 bases; nucleotides not matched to a gene: 13. Germline V gene data show CDR1 as SNHLY and CDR2 as FYNNEI. This CDR3 region has 15 residues.

V usage is TRBV28 and J usage is TRBJ1-5; D call uncertain. V gave up 3 bases and J gave up 2 bases, with 11 bases separating them. The CDR3 contains 15 residues. Germline V gene sequence: CDR1 MDHEN, CDR2 SYDVKM. CDR3 region: CASSLKQSGNQPQHF. As DNA, the CDR3 is TGTGCCAGCAGTTTGAAACAGTCCGGCAATCAGCCCCAGCATTTT.

The rearrangement joins TRBV6-1 to TRBJ2-1, with 7 bases lining up with TRBD2. The CDR3 covers 16 residues. The V gene's germline CDR1 is MNHNS and CDR2 SASEGT. Trimming cost V 4 bases and J 2 bases; bases outside gene matches: 8. Here the CDR3 reads CASSAMLAAAYNEQFF. The CDR3 region has the DNA TGTGCCAGCAGTGCCATGCTAGCGGCCGCCTACAATGAGCAGTTCTTC.

V and J are TRBV5-6 and TRBJ2-5; 10 bases match TRBD1. CDR1 is SGHDT and CDR2 is YYEEEE in the germline V gene. The V segment lost 2 bases and the J segment 5 bases; nucleotides outside the gene matches: 3. The CDR3 has 14 amino acids. The CDR3 nucleotides are TGTGCCAGCAGCTTTGGGACAGGGGTGGAGACCCAGTACTTC. Protein sequence: CASSFGTGVETQYF.

The chain has TRBV27 and TRBJ2-5; possibly TRBD2 for D (7 bases). The CDR3 loop spans 13 amino acids. CDR1 is MNHEY, CDR2 SMNVEV, per germline (reference sequence). V lost 6 bases and J 6 bases, leaving 14 bases between the germline ends. The CDR3 DNA sequence: TGTGCCAGCAGCGGGGAGGGGGTAAAGACCCAGTACTTC. This codes for CASSGEGVKTQYF.

This clone was picked up a small number of times. The gene calls are TRBV6-1 and TRBJ1-2, with no clear D. V was shortened by 6 bases and J by 0 bases, with 11 bases between the two germline ends. Per the germline V gene, CDR1 is MNHNS and CDR2 is SASEGT. CDR3 length: 14 amino acids. The CDR3 here is CASSLETSNYGYTF. The CDR3 DNA reads as TGTGCCAGCAGCCTAGAGACGTCTAACTATGGCTACACCTTC.

A few counts support this clone. The rearrangement uses TRBV5-5 and TRBJ1-4; D perhaps matches TRBD1 (5 bases). This CDR3 spans 16 amino acids. Germline loops: CDR1 SGHKS, CDR2 YYEKEE (reference sequence). V dropped 0 bases and J dropped 2 bases, with 11 bases sitting between them. This CDR3 is CASSLEVRATNEKLFF. The CDR3 nucleotides read TGTGCCAGCAGCTTGGAAGTCAGGGCGACTAATGAAAAACTGTTTTTT. Based on the CDR3 plus reference TRBV5-5 and TRBJ1-4, the full variable domain is DAGVTQSPTHLIKTRGQQVTLRCSPISGHKSVSWYQQVLGQGPQFIFQYYEKEERGRGNFPDRFSARQFPNYSSELNVNALLLGDSALYLCASSLEVRATNEKLFFGSGTQLSVL.

The rearrangement joins TRBV5-6 to TRBJ1-1; 10 bases are shared with TRBD1. V dropped 3 bases and J dropped 4; count of bases not matched to a gene: 9. Looked up from germline, CDR1 is SGHDT and CDR2 is YYEEEE. The length of the CDR3 is 16 residues. CDR3 nucleotides: TGTGCCAGCAGCTCCGACGGACAGGGGGTAGCCACTGAAGCTTTCTTT. Residues: CASSSDGQGVATEAFF.

The chain combines TRBV5-6 with TRBJ2-1, with a tentative D call TRBD2 (6 bases). This CDR3 is built from 13 residues. V dropped 4 bases and J dropped 4 bases, with 9 bases sitting between them. In germline, CDR1 is SGHDT, CDR2 YYEEEE. CDR3 in DNA: TGTGCCAGCAGCCTGACTAGATACAATGAGCAGTTCTTC. Translation gives CASSLTRYNEQFF.

The chain joins TRBV7-2 to TRBJ2-2; the match to TRBD2 covers 8 bases. V shed 5 bases and J 6 bases; nucleotides not matched to a gene: 11. Germline CDR1 is SGHTA and CDR2 is FQGNSA. The CDR3 runs 16 residues. The CDR3 nucleotides read TGTGCCAGCAGCCCTAGCCCGCTAGCGGGCCCCGGGGAGCTGTTTTTT. Its translation is CASSPSPLAGPGELFF.

CDR3 bases: TGTGCCATCAGTCAGAAGCGGTCCTACGAGCAGTACTTC. It encodes CAISQKRSYEQYF. The rearrangement joins TRBV10-3 to TRBJ2-7, with D possibly TRBD2 on 5 matching bases. Trimming left V 5 bases short and J 1 base short, with 9 bases between. The CDR3 loop spans 13 amino acids. Germline lookup yields CDR1 ENHRY and CDR2 SYGVKD.

The chain links TRBV6-5 to TRBJ1-4; 7 bases agree with TRBD1. The V segment lost 6 bases and the J segment 5 bases; nucleotides outside the gene matches: 3. Germline V gene lookup returns CDR1 MNHEY and CDR2 SVGAGI. The CDR3 sequence is 13 residues long. The CDR3 coding sequence is TGTGCCAGCAGCCAGGGGGGAAATGAAAAACTGTTTTTT. Protein sequence: CASSQGGNEKLFF.